The present TCR beta chain was sequenced within a study of breast tumors, draining lymph nodes, adjacent tissues. The germline CDR1 and CDR2 sequences are MNHNS and SASEGT. The CDR3 consists of 14 residues. V lost 4 bases and J 4 bases, leaving 11 bases between the germline ends. General study results and limits: Tumor T cell lymph node origin was a supported hypothesis, not proven.

Axillary draining lymph nodes of breast cancer patients supplied the node samples. This clonotype was seen at least ten times. Its antigen is not known. TCRdb re-called the multiplex PCR reads with MiXCR, one entry per CDR3 protein. Of 150,000 to 200,000 distinct CDR3 sequences in the sample, roughly a third are singletons; the top ten hold around 4.1%. What was sequenced was axillary lymph node tissue. This sequence originates from a female donor with breast cancer. Some clones in this sample may be carry-over from other donors' samples. The chain is built from TRBV6-1 and TRBJ1-3; possibly TRBD1 for D (5 bases). Here the CDR3 DNA reads TGTGCCAGCAGTGCGGGGGGATGGGGAAACACCATATATTTT. The encoded protein is CASSAGGWGNTIYF.